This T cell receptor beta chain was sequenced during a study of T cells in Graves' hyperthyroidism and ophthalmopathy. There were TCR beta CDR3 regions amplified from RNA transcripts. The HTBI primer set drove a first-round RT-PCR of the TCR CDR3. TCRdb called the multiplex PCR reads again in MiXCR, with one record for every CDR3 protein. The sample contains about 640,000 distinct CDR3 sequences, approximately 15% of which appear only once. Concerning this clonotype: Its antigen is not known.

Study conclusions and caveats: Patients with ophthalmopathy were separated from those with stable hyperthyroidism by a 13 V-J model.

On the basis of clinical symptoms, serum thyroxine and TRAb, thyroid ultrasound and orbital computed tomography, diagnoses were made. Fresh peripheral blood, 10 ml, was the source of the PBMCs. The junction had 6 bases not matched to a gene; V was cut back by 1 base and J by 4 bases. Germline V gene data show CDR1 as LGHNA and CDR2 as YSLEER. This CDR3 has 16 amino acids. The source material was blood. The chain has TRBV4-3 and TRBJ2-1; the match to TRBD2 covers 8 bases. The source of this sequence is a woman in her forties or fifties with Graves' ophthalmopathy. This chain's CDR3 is CASSQGLAGRYNEQFF. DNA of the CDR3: TGCGCCAGCAGCCAAGGTCTAGCGGGCAGATACAATGAGCAGTTCTTC.